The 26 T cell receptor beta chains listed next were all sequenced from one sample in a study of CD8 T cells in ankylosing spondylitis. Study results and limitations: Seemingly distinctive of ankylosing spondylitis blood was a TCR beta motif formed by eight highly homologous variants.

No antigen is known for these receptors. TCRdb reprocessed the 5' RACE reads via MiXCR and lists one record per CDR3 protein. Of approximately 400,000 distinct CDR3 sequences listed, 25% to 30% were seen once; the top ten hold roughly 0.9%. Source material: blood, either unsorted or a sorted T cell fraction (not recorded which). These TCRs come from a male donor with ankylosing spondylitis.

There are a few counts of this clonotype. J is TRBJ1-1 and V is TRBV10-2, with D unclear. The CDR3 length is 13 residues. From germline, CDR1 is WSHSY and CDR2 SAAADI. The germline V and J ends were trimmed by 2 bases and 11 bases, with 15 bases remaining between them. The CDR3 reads CASSERGGSDAFF. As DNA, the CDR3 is TGCGCCAGCAGTGAGCGGGGTGGGAGTGACGCTTTCTTT.

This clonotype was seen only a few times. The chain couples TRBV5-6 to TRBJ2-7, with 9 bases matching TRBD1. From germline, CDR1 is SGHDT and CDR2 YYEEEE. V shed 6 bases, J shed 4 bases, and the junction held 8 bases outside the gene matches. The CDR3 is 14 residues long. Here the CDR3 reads CASTRLGQGYEQYV. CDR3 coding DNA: TGTGCCAGCACCCGCTTAGGACAGGGGTACGAGCAGTACGTC.

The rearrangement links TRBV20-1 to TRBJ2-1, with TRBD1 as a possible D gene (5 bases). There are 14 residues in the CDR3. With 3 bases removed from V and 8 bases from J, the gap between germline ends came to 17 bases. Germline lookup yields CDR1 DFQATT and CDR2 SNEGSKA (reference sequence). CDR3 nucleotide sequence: TGCAGTGCTAGGGGTGACAGTGGGTGGGATGAGCAGTTCTTC. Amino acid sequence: CSARGDSGWDEQFF.

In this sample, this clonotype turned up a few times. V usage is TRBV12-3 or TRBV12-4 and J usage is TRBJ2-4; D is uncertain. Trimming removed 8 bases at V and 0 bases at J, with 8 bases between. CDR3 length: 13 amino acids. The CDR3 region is CASATSAKNIQYF. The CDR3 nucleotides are TGTGCCAGCGCGACATCAGCCAAAAACATTCAGTACTTC.

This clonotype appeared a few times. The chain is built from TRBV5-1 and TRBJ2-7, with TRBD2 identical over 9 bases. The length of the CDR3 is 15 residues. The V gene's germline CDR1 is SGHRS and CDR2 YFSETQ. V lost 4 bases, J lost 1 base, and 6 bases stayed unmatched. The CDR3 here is CASSNQREASYEQYF. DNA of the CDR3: TGCGCCAGCAGCAACCAGCGGGAGGCATCCTACGAGCAGTACTTC. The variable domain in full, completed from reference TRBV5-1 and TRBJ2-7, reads KAGVTQTPRYLIKTRGQQVTLSCSPISGHRSVSWYQQTPGQGLQFLFEYFSETQRNKGNFPGRFSGRQFSNSRSEMNVSTLELGDSALYLCASSNQREASYEQYFGPGTRLTVT.

This CDR3 reads CSARENTGGPQHF. The CDR3 DNA is TGCAGTGCTAGGGAGAACACGGGAGGGCCCCAGCATTTT. The rearrangement joins TRBV20-1 to TRBJ1-5, with D hard to call. The CDR3 runs 13 residues. Trimming took off 3 bases at V and 9 bases at J, with 15 bases between the two ends. Germline V gives CDR1 DFQATT, CDR2 SNEGSKA (reference sequence).

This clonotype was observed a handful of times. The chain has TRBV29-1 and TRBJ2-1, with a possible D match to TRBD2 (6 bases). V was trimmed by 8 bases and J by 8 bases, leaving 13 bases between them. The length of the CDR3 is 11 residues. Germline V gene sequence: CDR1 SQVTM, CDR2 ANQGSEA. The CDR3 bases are TGCAGCTCCGTGGCGGGGTATGAGCAGTTCTTC. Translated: CSSVAGYEQFF.

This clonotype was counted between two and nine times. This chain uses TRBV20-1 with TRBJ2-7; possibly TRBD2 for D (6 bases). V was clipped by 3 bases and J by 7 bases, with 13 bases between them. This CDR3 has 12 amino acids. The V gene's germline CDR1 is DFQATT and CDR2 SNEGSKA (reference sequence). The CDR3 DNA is TGCAGTGCTAGCCTTCAGGCGGGGGAGCAGTACTTC. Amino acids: CSASLQAGEQYF.

CDR3 nucleotides: TGTGCCACCAGTGATGTCGGTAGCCTCTCAGATACGCAGTATTTT. Its translation: CATSDVGSLSDTQYF. The chain couples TRBV24-1 to TRBJ2-3, with no clear D. Germline CDR1 KGHDR, CDR2 SFDVKD. V gave up 3 bases and J gave up 4 bases, with 13 bases separating them. This CDR3 is 15 amino acids long.

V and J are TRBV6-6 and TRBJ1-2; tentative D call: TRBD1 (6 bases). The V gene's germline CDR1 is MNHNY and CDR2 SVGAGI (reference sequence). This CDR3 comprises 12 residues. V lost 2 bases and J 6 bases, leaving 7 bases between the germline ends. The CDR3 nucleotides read TGTGCCAGCAGTTACGACAGGCATGGCTACACCTTC. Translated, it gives CASSYDRHGYTF.

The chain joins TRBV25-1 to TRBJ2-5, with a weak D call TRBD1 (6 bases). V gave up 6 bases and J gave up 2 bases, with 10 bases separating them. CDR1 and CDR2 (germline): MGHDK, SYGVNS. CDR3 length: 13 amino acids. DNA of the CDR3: TGTGCCAGCAGAAGAGGACAGCAAGAGACCCAGTACTTC. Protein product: CASRRGQQETQYF.

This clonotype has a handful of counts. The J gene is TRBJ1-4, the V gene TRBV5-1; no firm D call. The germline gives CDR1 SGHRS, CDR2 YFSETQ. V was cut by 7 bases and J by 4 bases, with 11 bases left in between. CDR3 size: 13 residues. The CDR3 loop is CASSNGDNEKLFF. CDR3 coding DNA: TGCGCCAGCTCAAACGGGGATAATGAAAAACTGTTTTTT.

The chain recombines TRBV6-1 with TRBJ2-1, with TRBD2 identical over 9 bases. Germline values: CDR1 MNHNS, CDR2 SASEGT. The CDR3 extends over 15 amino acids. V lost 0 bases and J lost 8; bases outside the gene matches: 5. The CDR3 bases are TGTGCCAGCAGTGAAGCTATGGTAGCGGGAGATGAGCAGTTCTTC. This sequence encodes CASSEAMVAGDEQFF.

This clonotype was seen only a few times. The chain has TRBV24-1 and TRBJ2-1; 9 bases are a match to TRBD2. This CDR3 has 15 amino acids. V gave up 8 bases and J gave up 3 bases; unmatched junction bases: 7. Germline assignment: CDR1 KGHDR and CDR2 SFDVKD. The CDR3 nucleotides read TGTGCCACCACGGCTTCGCGGGAGGGCTACAATGAGCAGTTCTTC. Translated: CATTASREGYNEQFF.

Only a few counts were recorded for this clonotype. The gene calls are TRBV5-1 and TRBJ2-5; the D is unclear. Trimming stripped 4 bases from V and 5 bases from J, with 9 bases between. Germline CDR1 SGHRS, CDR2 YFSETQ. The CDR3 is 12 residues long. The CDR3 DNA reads TGCGCCAGCAGCGACTCCCGGGAGACCCAGTACTTC. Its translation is CASSDSRETQYF.

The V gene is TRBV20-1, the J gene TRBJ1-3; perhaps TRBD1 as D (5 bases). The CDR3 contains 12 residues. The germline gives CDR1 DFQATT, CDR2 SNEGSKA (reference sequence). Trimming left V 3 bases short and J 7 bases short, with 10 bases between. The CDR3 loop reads CSARGVWNTIYF. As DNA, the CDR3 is TGCAGTGCTAGGGGGGTCTGGAACACCATATATTTT.

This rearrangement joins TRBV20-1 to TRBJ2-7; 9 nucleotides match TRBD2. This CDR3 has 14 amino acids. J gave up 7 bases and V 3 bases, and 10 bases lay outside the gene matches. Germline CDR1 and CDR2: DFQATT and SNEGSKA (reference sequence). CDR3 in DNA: TGCAGTGCTAGGAGTAGCGGGAGCCTGGGGGAGCAGTACGTC. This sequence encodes CSARSSGSLGEQYV.

CDR3 nucleotide sequence: TGCGCCAGCAGCTTGGGGACTAGGGAGGAGACCCAGTACTTC. Its translation is CASSLGTREETQYF. The chain employs TRBV5-1 and TRBJ2-5, with 7 bases aligning to TRBD2. Trimming removed 0 bases from V and 5 bases from J; junction bases left unmatched: 4. The CDR3 is 14 amino acids. Germline loops: CDR1 SGHRS, CDR2 YFSETQ.

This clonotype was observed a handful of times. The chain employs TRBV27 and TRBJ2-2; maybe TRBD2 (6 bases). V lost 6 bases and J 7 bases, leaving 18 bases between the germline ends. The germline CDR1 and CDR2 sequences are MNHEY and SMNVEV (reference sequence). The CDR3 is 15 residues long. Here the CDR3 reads CASRPGLPQVGELFF. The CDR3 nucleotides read TGTGCCAGCAGGCCGGGACTCCCCCAGGTCGGGGAGCTGTTTTTT.

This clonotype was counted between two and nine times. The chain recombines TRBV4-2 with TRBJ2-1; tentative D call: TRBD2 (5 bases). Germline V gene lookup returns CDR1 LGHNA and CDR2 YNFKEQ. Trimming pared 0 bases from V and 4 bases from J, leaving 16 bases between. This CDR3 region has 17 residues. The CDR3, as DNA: TGTGCCAGCAGCCAAGACGGAGACTACCGACGGTACAATGAGCAGTTCTTC. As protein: CASSQDGDYRRYNEQFF.

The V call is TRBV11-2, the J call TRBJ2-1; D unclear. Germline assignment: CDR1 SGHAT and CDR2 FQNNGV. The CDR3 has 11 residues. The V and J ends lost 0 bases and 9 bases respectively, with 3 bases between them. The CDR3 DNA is TGTGCCAGCAGCTTAGAGGTTGAGCAGTTCTTC. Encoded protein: CASSLEVEQFF.

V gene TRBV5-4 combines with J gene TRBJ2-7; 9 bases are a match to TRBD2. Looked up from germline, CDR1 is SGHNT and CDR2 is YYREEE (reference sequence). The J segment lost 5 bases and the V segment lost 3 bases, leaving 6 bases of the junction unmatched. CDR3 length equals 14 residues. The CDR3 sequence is CASSSSSGRNEQYV. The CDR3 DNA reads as TGTGCCAGCAGCTCTAGTAGCGGGAGAAACGAGCAGTACGTC.

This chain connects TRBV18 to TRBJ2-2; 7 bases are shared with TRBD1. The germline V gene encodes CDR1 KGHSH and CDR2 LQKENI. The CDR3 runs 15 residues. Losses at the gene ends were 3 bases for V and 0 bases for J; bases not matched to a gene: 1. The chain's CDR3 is CASSPTGANTGELFF. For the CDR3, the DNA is TGTGCCAGCTCACCCACAGGGGCGAACACCGGGGAGCTGTTTTTT.

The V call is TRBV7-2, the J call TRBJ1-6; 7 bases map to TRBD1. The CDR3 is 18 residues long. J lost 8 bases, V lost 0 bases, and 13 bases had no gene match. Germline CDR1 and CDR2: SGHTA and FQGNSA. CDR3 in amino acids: CASSLAPYRQGGDSPLHF. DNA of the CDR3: TGTGCCAGCAGCTTAGCCCCTTACAGACAGGGTGGTGATTCACCCCTCCACTTT.

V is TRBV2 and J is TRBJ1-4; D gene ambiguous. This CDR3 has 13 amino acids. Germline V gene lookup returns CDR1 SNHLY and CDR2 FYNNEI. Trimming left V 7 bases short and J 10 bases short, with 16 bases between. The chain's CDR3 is CASNDYPGGKLFF. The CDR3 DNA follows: TGTGCCAGCAACGATTATCCAGGAGGAAAACTGTTTTTT.

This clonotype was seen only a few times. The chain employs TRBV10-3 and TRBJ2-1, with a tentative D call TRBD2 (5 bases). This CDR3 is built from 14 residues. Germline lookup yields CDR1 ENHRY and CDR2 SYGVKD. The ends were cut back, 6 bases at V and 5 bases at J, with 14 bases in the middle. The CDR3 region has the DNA TGTGCCATCAGGCCGAGGGATACCAACAATGAGCAGTTCTTC. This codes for CAIRPRDTNNEQFF.